The present entry profiles one T cell receptor beta chain with its context. The data were obtained in a study of blood T cell repertoires in COVID-19. Study at large: Samples representing acute and convalescent COVID-19 were sourced from the United States, Italy and Spain. In each case, the material was cDNA or gDNA derived from T cells, B-cell-depleted T cells, or PBMCs.

Per the authors' pipeline: Quantification of nucleated cells was approximated via reference gene primer amplification. Sequencing used immunoSEQ multiplex PCR; TCRdb keeps in-frame clones, though not all of them. The V and J calls and clone size were taken over from that table, and D and trimming were inferred from the DNA. The table lists approximately 230,000 clones, 82% of them singletons. Material: peripheral blood. The receptor's source is a woman older than 75 with active or convalescent COVID-19.

CDR3 sequence (DNA): TGTGCCAGCAGCCAAGAATGGTCGGCGGGGGGCCGCAACACCATATATTTT. Translating gives CASSQEWSAGGRNTIYF. J is TRBJ1-3 and V is TRBV3-1 (or the pseudogene TRBV3-2), with D perhaps TRBD1 (6 bases). Trimming pared 0 bases from V and 7 bases from J, leaving 19 bases between. This CDR3 contains 17 residues. CDR1 and CDR2 (germline): LGHDT, YNNKEL (reference sequence).